Included here is one T cell receptor (beta chain) sequence, with context. This record belongs to a study of blood T cell repertoires in COVID-19. Study at large: Acute and convalescent COVID-19 specimens originated in the United States, Italy and Spain. PBMCs, B-cell-depleted T cells, or T cells were the source of the cDNA or gDNA that made up the material.

Seattle researchers signed up patients amid active infection and tracked them longitudinally. The V segment lost 0 bases and the J segment 2 bases; nucleotides outside the gene matches: 1. The length of the CDR3 is 15 residues. Per germline, CDR1 MNHEY and CDR2 SMNVEV (reference sequence). Per the original data handling: Amplification with reference gene primers provided the estimates of nucleated cell counts. The assay was immunoSEQ multiplex PCR, and TCRdb's table has in-frame clones only and misses some. The V and J calls and clone size come from that table; D and trimming were worked out from the DNA. The repertoire has a few hundred thousand clones, 90% of them found once; the top ten carry approximately 2.3%.

The sample comprised peripheral blood. The chain employs TRBV27 and TRBJ1-5, with 7 bases lining up with TRBD1. The receptor comes from a woman aged 55 to 70 with COVID-19, enrolled during active disease. CDR3 in DNA: TGTGCCAGCAGTTTATCAGGGGGCGGCAATCAGCCCCAGCATTTT. This encodes CASSLSGGGNQPQHF.